This T cell receptor beta chain was found in a study of regulatory T cells in long-lasting Graves disease. Relying on iRepertoire HTBI primers and Arm-PCR of CDR3 regions, the team built TCR beta libraries. MiXCR, applied by TCRdb to the multiplex PCR reads, yields one record per CDR3 protein. The table records 300,000 to 400,000 distinct CDR3 sequences, about a sixth of them present only once. As to time point: newly diagnosed GD, antithyroid drugs for less than 3 months. With RNA extracted from PBMCs as input, the TCR library was made. Another study also made use of these data, one on T cells in Graves' hyperthyroidism and ophthalmopathy.

The source was peripheral blood mononuclear cells (PBMCs), collected at new diagnosis, from a patient treated with antithyroid drugs. The sequence was collected from a man aged 35 to 55 with Graves disease.

The CDR3 reads CASSQDRTGDSPLHF. In DNA, the CDR3 is TGCGCCAGCAGCCAAGACCGGACAGGGGATTCACCCCTCCACTTT. V usage is TRBV4-1 and J usage is TRBJ1-6; the match to TRBD1 covers 9 bases. The germline V gene encodes CDR1 MGHRA and CDR2 YSYEKL. V lost 0 bases to trimming and J lost 8 bases; unmatched junction nucleotides: 2. The length of the CDR3 is 15 residues.